The source of this T cell receptor beta chain is a study of identical twins. Study-level results: Fewer insertions were carried by abundant cord blood beta clonotypes, but none was seen in memory repertoires.

CDR1 and CDR2 from the germline V gene are DFQATT and SNEGSKA (reference sequence). With V trimmed by 4 bases and J by 5 bases, 10 bases remained unmatched. The CDR3 contains 14 residues. This clonotype was observed a few times. Its antigen is unidentified. Template switching created a universal primer site, and the cDNA included unique molecular identifiers. One entry per CDR3 protein results from TCRdb running MiXCR on the 5' RACE reads. The sample yields 500,000 or so distinct CDR3 sequences, 20% to 25% seen once. In addition, the sample was reused for a study of T cells expressing NK-cell markers. From that second work: Among the eight sequenced donors, seven tested HCMV-seropositive and one tested seronegative.

The sequence came from a woman under 30 in good health. The rearrangement links TRBV20-1 to TRBJ2-7, with 8 bases matching TRBD2. Sequencing was carried out using CD4+ T cells sorted from blood. In DNA form, the CDR3 reads TGCAGTGCTATAATGTGGAGCGGGGGTGACGAGCAGTACTTC. It yields the protein CSAIMWSGGDEQYF.